These 32 T cell receptor beta chains came from one sample sequenced in a study of blood T cells in healthy people across ages. Using a J-beta primer mix together with a sample-barcoded 5' primer, a second PCR was run for roughly 6 to 12 cycles. From the 5' RACE reads, TCRdb called clonotypes with MiXCR, one entry per CDR3 protein. The sample has 910,000 or so distinct CDR3 sequences, roughly half seen once. The sequencing input was blood. Receptors were obtained from a woman in her sixties or seventies in good health.

This chain links TRBV7-2 with TRBJ2-2; weak D call: TRBD2 (5 bases). The CDR3 covers 15 residues. Germline CDR1 reads SGHTA; CDR2 reads FQGNSA. V dropped 3 bases and J dropped 3 bases, with 11 bases sitting between them. CDR3 in amino acids: CASSFRTPDTGELFF. CDR3 bases: TGTGCCAGCAGCTTTAGGACTCCGGACACCGGGGAGCTGTTTTTT.

The chain uses TRBV6-6 and TRBJ2-1; TRBD2 matches at 10 bases. This CDR3 is built from 14 residues. Germline V gene lookup returns CDR1 MNHNY and CDR2 SVGAGI (reference sequence). V was pared by 7 bases and J by 8 bases, with 8 bases of the junction left unmatched. Here the CDR3 DNA reads TGTGCCAGCAATCCGGGACTAGCGCGCCATGAGCAGTTCTTC. Protein: CASNPGLARHEQFF.

Worth noting for this clonotype: One end of the junction varies from germline; a read error may be responsible. CDR3 nucleotide sequence: TGCGCCAGCAGTCAAGACAGGGGCTCGGGGAACGAGCAGTACTTC. Its protein product is CASSQDRGSGNEQYF. The chain couples TRBV4-3 to TRBJ2-5, with TRBD1 matching over 8 bases. TRBJ2-7 matches the DNA end more closely, so the J call is doubtful. Germline assignment: CDR1 LGHNA and CDR2 YSLEER. This CDR3 region has 15 residues.

This clonotype was counted a few times. This sequence joins TRBV6-6 and TRBJ2-7; TRBD1 is a possible D gene (5 bases). Germline V gene sequence: CDR1 MNHNY, CDR2 SVGAGI (reference sequence). The CDR3 totals 14 residues. Between the trimmed V and J ends, which lost 6 bases and 2 bases, there was a span of 14 bases. This CDR3 is CASRARQLTYEQYF. CDR3 DNA sequence: TGTGCCAGCAGGGCCAGACAGCTCACCTACGAGCAGTACTTC.

The J gene is TRBJ2-1, the V gene TRBV18, with 7 bases identical to TRBD2. Germline loops: CDR1 KGHSH, CDR2 LQKENI. The ends lost 3 bases at V and 6 bases at J; junction bases unmatched: 8. The CDR3 is made up of 15 amino acids. The CDR3 reads CASSPRERSGNEQFF. CDR3 DNA sequence: TGTGCCAGCTCACCGCGGGAGAGGTCGGGCAATGAGCAGTTCTTC.

This clonotype was counted only a few times. The chain employs TRBV6-5 and TRBJ2-6; a possible D gene is TRBD1 (6 bases). This CDR3 comprises 16 residues. Germline assignment: CDR1 MNHEY and CDR2 SVGAGI. V was pared by 2 bases and J by 0 bases, with 8 bases between. The CDR3, as DNA: TGTGCCAGCAGTTACGGACAGATCTCTGGGGCCAACGTCCTGACTTTC. Protein sequence: CASSYGQISGANVLTF.

Ten or more counts support this clonotype. The chain has TRBV5-1 and TRBJ2-1, with TRBD2 matching 10 bases. There are 24 residues in the CDR3. Germline CDR1 and CDR2: SGHRS and YFSETQ. Germline trimming cut 4 bases from V and 6 bases from J; bases unmatched to any gene: 34. CDR3 DNA: TGCGCCAGCAGCGCCGCGGGACAGGAGTACGACTTACTAGCGGGATCCCTAAGGTTCAATGAGCAGTTCTTC. Protein product: CASSAAGQEYDLLAGSLRFNEQFF.

This clonotype was seen a handful of times. The chain recombines TRBV6-2 or TRBV6-3 with TRBJ2-5; D is ambiguous. Looked up from germline, CDR1 is MNHEY and CDR2 is SVGEGT. There are 17 residues in the CDR3. Trimming took off 0 bases at V and 1 base at J, with 15 bases between the two ends. CDR3 region: CASSYSVRRAIQETQYF. CDR3 sequence (DNA): TGTGCCAGCAGTTACTCTGTCAGGCGAGCGATCCAAGAGACCCAGTACTTC.

CDR3: CASSSPSSGFGYTETQYF. CDR3 DNA: TGTGCCAGCAGCTCACCGAGTAGCGGGTTTGGCTATACAGAGACCCAGTACTTC. The V gene is TRBV7-2, the J gene TRBJ2-5, with 7 bases fitting TRBD2. Trimming cost V 4 bases and J 4 bases; bases outside gene matches: 18. Germline CDR1 and CDR2: SGHTA and FQGNSA. The CDR3 covers 18 residues.

This chain uses TRBV27 with TRBJ2-5, with 7 nucleotides matching TRBD2. This CDR3 has 15 amino acids. With 5 bases clipped from V and 9 bases from J, the junction kept 15 bases outside the gene matches. From germline, CDR1 is MNHEY and CDR2 SMNVEV (reference sequence). This CDR3 is CASSTSVTERVAQYF. The CDR3 DNA sequence: TGTGCCAGCAGTACTAGCGTAACAGAAAGAGTGGCCCAGTACTTC.

The CDR3 region is CSVEGSLTLPGTQYF. The CDR3 DNA is TGCAGCGTTGAGGGGTCGCTGACACTCCCCGGGACCCAGTACTTC. This chain joins TRBV29-1 and TRBJ2-7; D gene ambiguous. The DNA end is more similar to TRBJ2-5, so the J call may be wrong. There are 15 residues in the CDR3. The germline CDR1 and CDR2 sequences are SQVTM and ANQGSEA.

This rearrangement joins TRBV10-3 to TRBJ2-3; 9 bases map to TRBD2. Trimming took 6 bases from V and 2 from J; bases not matched to a gene: 3. The CDR3 runs to 14 residues. Germline V gene sequence: CDR1 ENHRY, CDR2 SYGVKD. As DNA, the CDR3 is TGTGCCATCAGCTCTAGCGGGATCACAGATACGCAGTATTTT. It specifies CAISSSGITDTQYF.

The chain recombines TRBV4-1 with TRBJ2-7; 9 positions match TRBD1. Trimming at V came to 4 bases and at J to 2 bases, leaving 9 bases not matched to a gene. Germline V lookup: CDR1 MGHRA, CDR2 YSYEKL. The CDR3 covers 16 residues. CDR3 bases: TGCGCCAGCAGCCTAGCAGGGGGACAGGGCACCTACGAGCAGTACTTC. Its translation is CASSLAGGQGTYEQYF.

The rearrangement links TRBV29-1 to TRBJ1-1; maybe TRBD1 (6 bases). Germline V gene sequence: CDR1 SQVTM, CDR2 ANQGSEA. The germline V and J ends were trimmed by 7 bases and 3 bases, with 15 bases remaining between them. This CDR3 contains 13 residues. Written as DNA, the CDR3 is TGCAGCGCTCACAGGGTTGTGGACACTGAAGCTTTCTTT. Amino acid sequence: CSAHRVVDTEAFF.

This clonotype was picked up one time. The chain uses TRBV6-2 or TRBV6-3 and TRBJ2-5, with 8 bases aligning to TRBD2. TRBJ2-7 matches the DNA end more closely, so the J call is doubtful. The length of the CDR3 is 13 residues. From germline, CDR1 is MNHEY and CDR2 SVGEGT. The CDR3 DNA sequence: TGTGTCGACTCAGCGGGAGAGGACAACGAGCAGTACTTC. Amino acid sequence: CVDSAGEDNEQYF.

This clonotype has more than one count but fewer than ten. The rearrangement links TRBV29-1 to TRBJ2-7, with D maybe TRBD1 (6 bases). The CDR3 consists of 14 residues. Trimming cost V 4 bases and J 2 bases, with 15 bases left between them. Germline values: CDR1 SQVTM, CDR2 ANQGSEA. The CDR3 protein is CSVVPRTVPYEQYF. Written as DNA, the CDR3 is TGCAGCGTTGTTCCACGGACAGTTCCCTACGAGCAGTACTTC.

The CDR3 reads CASSRLQDGEQYF. The DNA of the CDR3 is TGCGCCAGCAGCAGACTTCAGGACGGTGAGCAGTACTTC. The chain joins TRBV5-1 to TRBJ2-5; D is uncertain. Trimming shortened V by 4 bases and J by 11 bases, and 18 bases separated the two germline ends. The CDR3 consists of 13 residues. Germline lookup yields CDR1 SGHRS and CDR2 YFSETQ.

This clonotype was observed a handful of times. This chain connects TRBV14 to TRBJ2-7, with D hard to call. Per the germline V gene, CDR1 is SGHDN and CDR2 is FVKESK. Trimming cost V 2 bases and J 9 bases, with 11 bases left between them. CDR3 length: 12 residues. The CDR3: CASSQKGSVQYF. CDR3 sequence (DNA): TGTGCCAGCAGCCAAAAGGGTAGTGTGCAGTACTTC. The variable domain in full, with the rest retrieved from reference TRBV14 and TRBJ2-7, is EAGVTQFPSHSVIEKGQTVTLRCDPISGHDNLYWYRRVMGKEIKFLLHFVKESKQDESGMPNNRFLAERTGGTYSTLKVQPAELEDSGVYFCASSQKGSVQYFGPGTRLTVT.

This clonotype was counted between two and nine times. This chain links TRBV7-9 with TRBJ2-3; TRBD2 agrees at 7 bases. J lost 4 bases, V lost 0 bases, and 10 bases had no gene match. This CDR3 spans 17 amino acids. The germline gives CDR1 SEHNR, CDR2 FQNEAQ (reference sequence). DNA of the CDR3: TGTGCCAGCAGCTTAGCGGTCAAGCGGGACCGATCAGATACGCAGTATTTT. This translates into CASSLAVKRDRSDTQYF.

In nucleotides, the CDR3 is TGTGCCAGCAGCGCGCTGCAGGGGTTCTCCTACAATGAGCAGTTCTTC. Protein: CASSALQGFSYNEQFF. The rearrangement links TRBV28 to TRBJ2-1; D is possibly TRBD1 (6 bases). From germline, CDR1 is MDHEN and CDR2 SYDVKM. V gave up 6 bases and J gave up 0 bases, with 15 bases separating them. The CDR3 is 16 residues long.

This clonotype was counted between two and nine times. The chain joins TRBV15 to TRBJ2-5; 10 bases are shared with TRBD2. V gave up 5 bases and J gave up 3 bases; unmatched junction bases: 9. Germline V lookup: CDR1 LNHNV, CDR2 YYDKDF (reference sequence). The CDR3 has 16 amino acids. The chain's CDR3 is CATSSTRTSGKETQYF. The CDR3 coding sequence is TGTGCCACCAGCTCTACCCGGACTAGCGGAAAAGAGACCCAGTACTTC.

The genes are TRBV6-5 and TRBJ1-4, with 7 nucleotides matching TRBD1. This CDR3 comprises 16 residues. V lost 0 bases, J lost 4 bases, and 5 bases stayed unmatched. CDR1 and CDR2 (germline): MNHEY, SVGAGI. The CDR3 nucleotides are TGTGCCAGCAGTTACTCGTTGACAGGGATTAATGAAAAACTGTTTTTT. Residues: CASSYSLTGINEKLFF.

As regards this clonotype: Just one base apart from a much larger clone, this may be a read error. The rearrangement joins TRBV4-1 to TRBJ2-5; D not resolved. The end of the DNA aligns better with TRBJ2-7, so the J call may be wrong. This CDR3 region has 15 residues. CDR1 and CDR2 (germline): MGHRA, YSYEKL. CDR3 residues: CASSQFGLSKYEQYF. The CDR3 DNA reads as TGCGCCAGCAGCCAATTCGGGCTAAGTAAATACGAGCAGTACTTC.

J is TRBJ2-2 and V is TRBV20-1; unclear D gene. There are 14 residues in the CDR3. Germline CDR1 is DFQATT and CDR2 is SNEGSKA (reference sequence). Trimming cost V 0 bases and J 3 bases, with 8 bases left between them. The CDR3 protein is CSARDVVDTGELFF. The CDR3 nucleotides are TGCAGTGCTAGAGATGTAGTCGACACCGGGGAGCTGTTTTTT.

The chain combines TRBV7-9 with TRBJ2-3; no clear D gene. There are 13 residues in the CDR3. Germline V CDR1 and CDR2: SEHNR, FQNEAQ (reference sequence). With 5 bases removed from V and 4 bases from J, the gap between germline ends came to 10 bases. CDR3 DNA: TGTGCCAGCAGCCCCCCGCTGTCAGATACGCAGTATTTT. It codes for CASSPPLSDTQYF. The full variable domain, rest sourced from reference TRBV7-9 and TRBJ2-3, is DTGVSQNPRHKITKRGQNVTFRCDPISEHNRLYWYRQTLGQGPEFLTYFQNEAQLEKSRLLSDRFSAERPKGSFSTLEIQRTEQGDSAMYLCASSPPLSDTQYFGPGTRLTVL.

The chain has TRBV5-5 and TRBJ2-3, with 13 bases fitting TRBD2. In germline, CDR1 is SGHKS, CDR2 YYEKEE (reference sequence). The CDR3 has 16 amino acids. The trim removed 10 bases at V and 2 bases at J, leaving 10 bases unmatched. The CDR3 loop is CAGALLAGGPTDTQYF. CDR3 coding DNA: TGTGCCGGCGCCCTACTAGCGGGAGGGCCCACAGATACGCAGTATTTT.

The chain uses TRBV20-1 and TRBJ2-3; 7 bases match TRBD2. Trimming removed 1 base from V and 4 bases from J; junction bases left unmatched: 11. CDR1 DFQATT and CDR2 SNEGSKA come from the germline V gene (reference sequence). The CDR3 runs to 16 residues. DNA of the CDR3: TGCAGTGCTAGAGCCCTGGGGCGGGAGTCCGCAGATACGCAGTATTTT. Protein product: CSARALGRESADTQYF.

The V gene is TRBV4-3, the J gene TRBJ2-5; 10 bases are shared with TRBD1. The CDR3 consists of 15 residues. V gave up 1 base and J gave up 4 bases; unmatched junction bases: 3. Germline CDR1 and CDR2: LGHNA and YSLEER. The DNA of the CDR3 is TGCGCCAGCAGCCAAGGACAGGGGGCTTCAGAGACCCAGTACTTC. As protein: CASSQGQGASETQYF.

The chain is built from TRBV30 and TRBJ2-3; no firm D call. V was clipped by 2 bases and J by 1 base, with 10 bases between them. CDR3 length: 14 residues. The germline CDR1 and CDR2 sequences are GTSNPN and SVGIG (reference sequence). The CDR3 DNA sequence: TGTGCCTGGAGTCGCCGCCAGGGCACAGATACGCAGTATTTT. As protein: CAWSRRQGTDTQYF.

The V and J genes are TRBV5-1 and TRBJ1-5; possibly TRBD1 for D (5 bases). The CDR3 runs 15 residues. Germline CDR1 is SGHRS and CDR2 is YFSETQ. V lost 0 bases to trimming and J lost 0 bases, with 7 bases between them. The CDR3 coding sequence is TGCGCCAGCAGCTTGGTTGGGGCTAGCAATCAGCCCCAGCATTTT. Translated: CASSLVGASNQPQHF.

J is TRBJ2-5 and V is TRBV7-6; 7 positions match TRBD1. With 2 bases clipped from V and 4 bases from J, the junction kept 4 bases outside the gene matches. CDR1 is SGHVS and CDR2 is FNYEAQ in the germline V gene. The CDR3 loop spans 14 amino acids. The CDR3 loop reads CASSLRGQTETQYF. Here the CDR3 DNA reads TGTGCCAGCAGCTTAAGGGGACAGACAGAGACCCAGTACTTC.

A word on this clonotype: The junction departs from germline at one end; a sequencing error may be responsible. The chain is built from TRBV4-1 and TRBJ2-3, with 7 bases lining up with TRBD2. Germline V lookup: CDR1 MGHRA, CDR2 YSYEKL. This CDR3 is built from 16 residues. The CDR3 nucleotides are TGCGCCAGCAGCCAAGAAGCGGGGACCCTAAAGGATATGCAGTATTTT. It codes for CASSQEAGTLKDMQYF.